This paragraph reports one T cell receptor (beta chain). The sample belongs to a study of human T cells and chemical hapten exposure. The time point denotes: pre-sensitization, week 0. The treatment: therapeutic diphenylcyclopropenone sensitization with weekly scalp DPC. The V and J ends lost 6 bases and 7 bases, in that order; junction bases with no gene match: 9. The CDR3 is made up of 13 amino acids. From germline, CDR1 is DFQATT and CDR2 SNEGSKA (reference sequence). Original handling: Counting gave a median of 95,638 TCRs per sample, with values ranging from about 23,224 to 700,000. MiXCR, run by TCRdb on the RACE reads, gives a single entry per CDR3 protein. TCRdb's processing, not the study's, gives the V and J calls here. Found here are about 80,000 distinct CDR3 sequences, less than 15% of them singletons; the top ten hold about 4.9%.

The sequence was collected from a woman in her forties or fifties with alopecia areata. Some clones in this sample may be carry-over from other donors' samples. The J gene is TRBJ2-1, the V gene TRBV20-1, with TRBD2 matching 7 bases. The sample here was whole blood, taken in connection with sensitization to the hapten diphenylcyclopropenone (DPC). CDR3 amino acids: CSAGEGSGNEQFF. The DNA for the CDR3 is TGCAGTGCCGGGGAGGGGAGCGGGAATGAGCAGTTCTTC.